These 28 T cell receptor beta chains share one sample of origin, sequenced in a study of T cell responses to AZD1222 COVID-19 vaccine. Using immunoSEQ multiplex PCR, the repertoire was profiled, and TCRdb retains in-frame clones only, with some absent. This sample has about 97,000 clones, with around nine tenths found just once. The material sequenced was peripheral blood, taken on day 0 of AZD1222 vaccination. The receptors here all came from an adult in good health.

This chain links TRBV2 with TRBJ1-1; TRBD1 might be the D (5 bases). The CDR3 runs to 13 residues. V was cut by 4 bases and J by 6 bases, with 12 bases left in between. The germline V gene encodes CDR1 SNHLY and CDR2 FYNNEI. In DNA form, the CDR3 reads TGTGCCAGCAGTGCCGGGAGGGGCGCTGAAGCTTTCTTT. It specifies CASSAGRGAEAFF.

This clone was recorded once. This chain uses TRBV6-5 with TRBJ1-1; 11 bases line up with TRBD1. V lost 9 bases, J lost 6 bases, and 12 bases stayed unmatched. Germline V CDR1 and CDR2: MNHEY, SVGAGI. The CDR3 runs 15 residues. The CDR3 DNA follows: TGTGCCAGTACCGGGACAGGGGGACGGCGCGCTGAAGCTTTCTTT. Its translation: CASTGTGGRRAEAFF.

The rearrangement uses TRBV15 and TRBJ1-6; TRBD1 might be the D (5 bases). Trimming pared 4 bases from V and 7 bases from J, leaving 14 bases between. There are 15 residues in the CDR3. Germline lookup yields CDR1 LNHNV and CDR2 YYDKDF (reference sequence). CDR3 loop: CATSNRGEGNSPLHF. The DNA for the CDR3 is TGTGCCACCAGCAACCGGGGGGAGGGCAATTCACCCCTCCACTTT.

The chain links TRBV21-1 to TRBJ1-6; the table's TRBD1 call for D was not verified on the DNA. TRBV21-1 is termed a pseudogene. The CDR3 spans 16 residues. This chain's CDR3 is CASSKSLGQGNSPLHF. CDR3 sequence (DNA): TGTGCCAGCAGCAAAAGTCTTGGGCAGGGAAATTCACCCCTCCACTTT.

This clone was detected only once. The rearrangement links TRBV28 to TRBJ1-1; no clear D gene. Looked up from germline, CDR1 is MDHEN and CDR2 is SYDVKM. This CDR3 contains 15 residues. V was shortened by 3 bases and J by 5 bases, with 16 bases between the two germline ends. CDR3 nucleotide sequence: TGTGCCAGCAGTTTGGTAGGGCGCGGGTGGACTGAAGCTTTCTTT. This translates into CASSLVGRGWTEAFF.

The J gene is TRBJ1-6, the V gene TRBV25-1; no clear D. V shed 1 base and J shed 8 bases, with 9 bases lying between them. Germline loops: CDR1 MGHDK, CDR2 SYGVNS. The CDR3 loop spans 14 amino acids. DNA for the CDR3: TGTGCCAGCAGTGAATCGGGGATACATTCACCCCTCCACTTT. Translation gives CASSESGIHSPLHF.

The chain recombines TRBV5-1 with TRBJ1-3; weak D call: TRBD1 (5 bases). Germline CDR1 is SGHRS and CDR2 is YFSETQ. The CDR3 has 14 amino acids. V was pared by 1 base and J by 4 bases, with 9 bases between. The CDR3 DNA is TGCGCCAGCAGCTTGACAGGAGAAGGAAACACCATATATTTT. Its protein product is CASSLTGEGNTIYF.

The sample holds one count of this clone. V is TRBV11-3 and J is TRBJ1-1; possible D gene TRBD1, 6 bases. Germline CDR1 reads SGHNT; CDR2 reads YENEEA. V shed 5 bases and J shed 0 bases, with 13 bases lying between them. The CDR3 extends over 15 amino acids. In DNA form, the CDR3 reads TGTGCCAGCAGCCCCACACAGGGTTTGAACACTGAAGCTTTCTTT. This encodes CASSPTQGLNTEAFF.

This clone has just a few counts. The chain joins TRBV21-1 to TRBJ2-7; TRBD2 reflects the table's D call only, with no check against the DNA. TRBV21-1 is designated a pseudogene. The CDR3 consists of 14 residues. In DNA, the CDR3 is TGTGCCAGCAGCAAAGAGGAGTCACCCTACGAGCAGTACTTC. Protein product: CASSKEESPYEQYF.

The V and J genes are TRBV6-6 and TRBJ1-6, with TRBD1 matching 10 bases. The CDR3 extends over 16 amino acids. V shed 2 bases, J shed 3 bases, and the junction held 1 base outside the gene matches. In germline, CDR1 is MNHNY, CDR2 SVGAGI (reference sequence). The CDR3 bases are TGTGCCAGCAGTTACGGGACAGGGGACTATAATTCACCCCTCCACTTT. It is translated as CASSYGTGDYNSPLHF.

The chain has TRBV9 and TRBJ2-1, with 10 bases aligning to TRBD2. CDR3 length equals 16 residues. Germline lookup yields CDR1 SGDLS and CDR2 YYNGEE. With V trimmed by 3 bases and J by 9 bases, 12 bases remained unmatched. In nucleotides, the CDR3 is TGTGCCAGCAGCGAGCGGGGGGGCCCCCTTATCCTTGAGCAGTTCTTC. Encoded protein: CASSERGGPLILEQFF.

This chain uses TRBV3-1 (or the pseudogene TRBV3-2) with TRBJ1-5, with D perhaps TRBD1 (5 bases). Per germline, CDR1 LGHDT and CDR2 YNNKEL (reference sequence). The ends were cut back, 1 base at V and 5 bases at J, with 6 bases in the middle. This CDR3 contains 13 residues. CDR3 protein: CASSQGGHQPQHF. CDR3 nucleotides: TGTGCCAGCAGCCAAGGGGGCCATCAGCCCCAGCATTTT.

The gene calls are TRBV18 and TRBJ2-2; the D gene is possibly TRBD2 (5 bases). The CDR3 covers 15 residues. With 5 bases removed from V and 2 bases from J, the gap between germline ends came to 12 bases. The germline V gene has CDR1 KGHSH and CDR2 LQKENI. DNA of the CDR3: TGTGCCAGCTCAAGTAGGACTTCAAACACCGGGGAGCTGTTTTTT. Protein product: CASSSRTSNTGELFF. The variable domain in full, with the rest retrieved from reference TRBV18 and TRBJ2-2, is NAGVMQNPRHLVRRRGQEARLRCSPMKGHSHVYWYRQLPEEGLKFMVYLQKENIIDESGMPKERFSAEFPKEGPSILRIQQVVRGDSAAYFCASSSRTSNTGELFFGEGSRLTVL.

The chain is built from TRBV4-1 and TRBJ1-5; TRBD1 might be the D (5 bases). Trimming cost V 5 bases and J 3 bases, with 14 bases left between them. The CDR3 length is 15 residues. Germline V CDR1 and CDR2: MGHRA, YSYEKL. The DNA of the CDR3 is TGCGCCAGCAGCGGGGCTCAGGGTTCCAATCAGCCCCAGCATTTT. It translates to CASSGAQGSNQPQHF.

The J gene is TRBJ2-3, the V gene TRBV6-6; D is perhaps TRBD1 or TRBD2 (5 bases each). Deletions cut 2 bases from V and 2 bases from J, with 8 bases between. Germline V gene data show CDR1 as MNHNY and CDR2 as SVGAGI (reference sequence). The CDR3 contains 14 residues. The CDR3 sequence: CASSYRGTTDTQYF. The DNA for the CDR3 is TGTGCCAGCAGTTACCGAGGGACCACAGATACGCAGTATTTT.

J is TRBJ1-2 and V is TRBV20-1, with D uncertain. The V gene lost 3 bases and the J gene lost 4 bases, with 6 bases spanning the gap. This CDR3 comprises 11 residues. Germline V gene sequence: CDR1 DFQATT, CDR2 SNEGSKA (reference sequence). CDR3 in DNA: TGCAGTGCTAGTCACAGCTATGGCTACACCTTC. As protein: CSASHSYGYTF.

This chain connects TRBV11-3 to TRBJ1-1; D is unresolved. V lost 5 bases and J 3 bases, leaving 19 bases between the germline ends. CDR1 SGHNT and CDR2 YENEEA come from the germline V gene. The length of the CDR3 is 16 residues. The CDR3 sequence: CASSLPSRQVDTEAFF. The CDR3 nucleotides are TGTGCCAGCAGCCTACCCTCCAGACAAGTCGACACTGAAGCTTTCTTT.

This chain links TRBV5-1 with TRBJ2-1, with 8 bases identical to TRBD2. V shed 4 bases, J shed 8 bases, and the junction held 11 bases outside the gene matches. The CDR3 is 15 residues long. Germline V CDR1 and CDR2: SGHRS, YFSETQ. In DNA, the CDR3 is TGCGCCAGCAGCGCAACCGGGGGGGCAAACCATGAGCAGTTCTTC. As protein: CASSATGGANHEQFF.

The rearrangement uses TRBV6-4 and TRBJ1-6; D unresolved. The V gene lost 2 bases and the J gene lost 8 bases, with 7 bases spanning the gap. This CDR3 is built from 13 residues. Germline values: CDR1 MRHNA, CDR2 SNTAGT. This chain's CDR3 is CASSDRVDSPLHF. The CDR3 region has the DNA TGTGCCAGCAGTGACAGGGTGGATTCACCCCTCCACTTT.

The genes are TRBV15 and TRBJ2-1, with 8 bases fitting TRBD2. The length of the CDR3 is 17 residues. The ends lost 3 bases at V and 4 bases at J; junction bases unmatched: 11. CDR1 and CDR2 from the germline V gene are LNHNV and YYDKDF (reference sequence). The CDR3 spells CATSSGVGGGLYNEQFF. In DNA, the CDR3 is TGTGCCACCAGCAGCGGAGTAGGCGGGGGGCTATACAATGAGCAGTTCTTC.

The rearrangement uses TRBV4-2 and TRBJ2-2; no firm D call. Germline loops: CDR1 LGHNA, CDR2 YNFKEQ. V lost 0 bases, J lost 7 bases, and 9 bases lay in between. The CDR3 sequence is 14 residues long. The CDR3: CASSQEGVSGELFF. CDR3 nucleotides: TGTGCCAGCAGCCAAGAGGGTGTCAGCGGGGAGCTGTTTTTT.

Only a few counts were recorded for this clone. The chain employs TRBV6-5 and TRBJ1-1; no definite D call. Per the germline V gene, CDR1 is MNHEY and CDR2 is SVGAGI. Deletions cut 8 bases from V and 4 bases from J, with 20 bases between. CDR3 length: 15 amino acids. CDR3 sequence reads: CASGRVPQVGTEAFF. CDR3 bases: TGTGCCAGCGGCCGGGTCCCTCAGGTAGGCACTGAAGCTTTCTTT.

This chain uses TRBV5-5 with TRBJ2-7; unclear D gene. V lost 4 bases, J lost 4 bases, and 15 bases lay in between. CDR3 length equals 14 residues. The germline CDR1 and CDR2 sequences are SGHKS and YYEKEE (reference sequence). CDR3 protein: CASSHHDGDYEQYF. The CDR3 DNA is TGTGCCAGCAGCCACCACGACGGAGATTACGAGCAGTACTTC.

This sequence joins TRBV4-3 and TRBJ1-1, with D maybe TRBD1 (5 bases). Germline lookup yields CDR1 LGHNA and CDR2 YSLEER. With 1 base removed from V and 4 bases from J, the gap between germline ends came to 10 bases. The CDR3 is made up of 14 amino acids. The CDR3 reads CASSQVGGGTEAFF. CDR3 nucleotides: TGCGCCAGCAGCCAAGTCGGGGGAGGCACTGAAGCTTTCTTT.

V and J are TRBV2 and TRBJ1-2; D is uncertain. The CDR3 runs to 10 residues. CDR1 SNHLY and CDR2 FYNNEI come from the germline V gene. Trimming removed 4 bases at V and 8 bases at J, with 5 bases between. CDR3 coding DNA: TGTGCCAGCAGTGGTATGGGCTACACCTTC. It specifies CASSGMGYTF.

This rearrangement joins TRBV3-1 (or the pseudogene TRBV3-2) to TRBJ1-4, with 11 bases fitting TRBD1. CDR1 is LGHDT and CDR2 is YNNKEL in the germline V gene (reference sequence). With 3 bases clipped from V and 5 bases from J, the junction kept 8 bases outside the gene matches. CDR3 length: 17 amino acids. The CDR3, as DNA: TGTGCCAGCAGCCAGTATCCCGGACAGGGGGCAAATGAAAAACTGTTTTTT. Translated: CASSQYPGQGANEKLFF.

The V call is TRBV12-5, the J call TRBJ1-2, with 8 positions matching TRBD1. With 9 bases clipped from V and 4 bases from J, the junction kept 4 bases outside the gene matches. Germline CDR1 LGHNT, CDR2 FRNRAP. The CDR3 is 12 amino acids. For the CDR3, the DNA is TGTGCTAGCGACAGGGGATCCTATGGCTACACCTTC. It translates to CASDRGSYGYTF. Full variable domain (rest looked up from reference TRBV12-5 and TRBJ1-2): DARVTQTPRHKVTEMGQEVTMRCQPILGHNTVFWYRQTMMQGLELLAYFRNRAPLDDSGMPKDRFSAEMPDATLATLKIQPSEPRDSAVYFCASDRGSYGYTFGSGTRLTVV.

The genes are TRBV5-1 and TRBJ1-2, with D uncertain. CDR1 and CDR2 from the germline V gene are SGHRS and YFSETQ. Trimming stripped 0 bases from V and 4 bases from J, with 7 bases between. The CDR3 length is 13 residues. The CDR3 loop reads CASSLEGTYGYTF. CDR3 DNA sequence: TGCGCCAGCAGCTTGGAGGGTACCTATGGCTACACCTTC.